One T cell receptor (beta chain) is described in this entry. This entry belongs to a study of breast tumors, draining lymph nodes, adjacent tissues. The CDR3 has 13 residues. Trimming took 0 bases from V and 6 from J, leaving 6 bases between them. Germline V CDR1 and CDR2: SEHNR, FQNEAQ (reference sequence). TCRdb redid the calling of the multiplex PCR reads with MiXCR, one entry per CDR3 protein. The sample lists about 130,000 distinct CDR3 sequences, around 20% occurring once. Samples came from axillary lymph nodes draining the breast cancer. This receptor was taken from a female donor with breast cancer. Some clones in this sample may be carry-over from other donors' samples. This chain connects TRBV7-9 to TRBJ1-5; unclear D gene. The material sequenced was axillary lymph node tissue. The CDR3 nucleotides read TGTGCCAGCAGCTTAGCAGGAGGTCAGCCCCAGCATTTT. This gives the protein CASSLAGGQPQHF.